A selection of T cell receptor beta chains follows, all from one sample in a study of T cells after yellow fever vaccination. In TCRdb, the 5' RACE reads were re-called with MiXCR into one record per CDR3 protein. This sample yields about 400,000 distinct CDR3 sequences, of which 6.2% are seen a single time; 15% belongs to the top ten. Source: PBMCs, taken 5 days after the yellow fever booster vaccination. All receptors come from a young man who received the YFV17D yellow fever vaccine. Both conserved end residues are trimmed from each CDR3. The D gene is left open where the match is weak.

TRBV5-1	14	TRBJ2-3	-	ASSLGTKASTDTQY
TRBV20-1	11	TRBJ2-1	TRBD1	SAYGQGLNEQF
TRBV14	11	TRBJ2-5	TRBD1	ASSQDRTGTQY
TRBV18	12	TRBJ2-7	-	ASSLERQYYEQY
TRBV5-4	12	TRBJ1-1	-	ASSPGAGATEAF
TRBV20-1	15	TRBJ2-1	TRBD2	SARDQLAGSSYNEQF
TRBV5-1	13	TRBJ2-1	TRBD2	ASSLLVSGKYEQF
TRBV20-1	16	TRBJ2-2	TRBD2	SARPGGTSGRNTGELF
TRBV14	17	TRBJ2-2	TRBD2	ASSRSVAGLPLYTGELF
TRBV5-1	17	TRBJ2-1	TRBD1	ASSLGTGGSMSSYNEQF
TRBV13	14	TRBJ2-3	TRBD2	ASSQRRTSGTDTQY
TRBV11-2	10	TRBJ2-1	-	ASSLTGLEQF
TRBV20-1	11	TRBJ2-7	TRBD2	SAPTSGSREQY
TRBV7-2	11	TRBJ2-1	-	ASVRSTHNEQF
TRBV7-8	12	TRBJ2-7	TRBD2	ASSMGLANYEQY
TRBV7-2	13	TRBJ2-3	TRBD2	ASSPPGGGADTQY
TRBV7-2	12	TRBJ1-2	-	ASSYPRSPDGYT
TRBV15	17	TRBJ2-7	-	ATSRVPPGESDPGGEQY
TRBV19	13	TRBJ1-1	-	ASSLKGRRNTEAF
TRBV19	11	TRBJ1-1	-	ASTQHMNTEAF
TRBV5-1	13	TRBJ1-6	TRBD1	ASSWAGPGTGGFH
TRBV20-1	11	TRBJ2-1	-	SARRLVSNEQF
TRBV20-1	11	TRBJ2-5	-	SAQKIGQETQY
TRBV6-6	10	TRBJ2-7	TRBD1	ASRTGQGEQY
TRBV7-8	13	TRBJ2-3	-	ASSPLARGTDTQY
TRBV29-1	10	TRBJ2-3	-	SVADGADTQY
TRBV13	12	TRBJ2-7	-	ASSLVGGSYEQY
TRBV6-1	15	TRBJ2-3	TRBD2	ASSPRPLAGVADTQY
TRBV11-2	12	TRBJ2-7	TRBD2	ASSTEGLAGSQY
TRBV5-1	11	TRBJ1-1	-	ASSTGGVTEAF
TRBV19	13	TRBJ2-7	-	ASSMMVGRSYEQY
TRBV7-2	11	TRBJ2-1	-	ASSLAYNNEQF
TRBV5-1	12	TRBJ2-1	-	ASSLGGGYNEQF
TRBV4-3	14	TRBJ2-7	-	ASSQDPSVSSYEQY
TRBV7-9	13	TRBJ2-1	TRBD2	ASSLLAGLYNEQF
TRBV6-5	16	TRBJ2-5	TRBD2	ASSYSKPSGSVLGTQY
TRBV30	12	TRBJ2-2	-	AWTMTQGPGELF
TRBV28	16	TRBJ2-7	-	ASSFSPSAATVHYEQY
TRBV6-5	13	TRBJ1-4	TRBD1	ASSYSAGGYEKLF
TRBV12-3/TRBV12-4	11	TRBJ2-5	-	ASSLRSGGTQY
TRBV19	14	TRBJ1-5	-	ASSIVGSYSNQPQH
TRBV20-1	10	TRBJ2-5	-	SAVSRQETQY
TRBV7-9	11	TRBJ1-2	-	ASETVANYGYT
TRBV12-3/TRBV12-4	15	TRBJ2-6	TRBD2	ASTPGGGLTGANVLT
TRBV12-3/TRBV12-4	11	TRBJ1-5	-	ASSLQYNQPQH
TRBV7-9	11	TRBJ2-1	TRBD2	ARGTSGLNEQF
TRBV7-8	12	TRBJ2-7	TRBD2	ASSSLPGGLEQY